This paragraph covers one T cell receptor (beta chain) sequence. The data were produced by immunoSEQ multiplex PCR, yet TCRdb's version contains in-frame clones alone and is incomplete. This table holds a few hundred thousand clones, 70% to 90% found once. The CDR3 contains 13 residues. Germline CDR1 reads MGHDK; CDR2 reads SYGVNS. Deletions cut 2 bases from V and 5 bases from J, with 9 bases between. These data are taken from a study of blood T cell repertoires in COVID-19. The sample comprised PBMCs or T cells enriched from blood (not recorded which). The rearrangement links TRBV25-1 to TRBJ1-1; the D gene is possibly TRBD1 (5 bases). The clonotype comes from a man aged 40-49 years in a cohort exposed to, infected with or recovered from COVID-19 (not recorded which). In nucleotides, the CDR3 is TGTGCCAGCAGTGAACAGGGTGTTACTGAAGCTTTCTTT. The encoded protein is CASSEQGVTEAFF.